Listed below are T cell receptor beta chains from one sample, sequenced in a study of shared clonotypes between healthy human individuals. Here immunoSEQ multiplex PCR was the method, and the copy in TCRdb shows in-frame clones only, minus some. Of fewer than 850,000 clones listed, 90% are singletons. The specimen was memory CD8+ T cells from PBMCs. Receptor source: a man younger than 35 in good health. Some clones in this sample may be carry-over from other donors' samples. CDR3s include the opening cysteine and the closing phenylalanine or tryptophan. A D gene is named only where the DNA matches it firmly. Size is omitted from some rows. Given values are once, few, many or a class for expanded clones.

clone_size d_call j_call v_call cdr3_aa cdr3_nt
once NA TRBJ1-4 TRBV2 CASRLRKERELGEKLFF TGTGCCAGCAGGTTACGGAAGGAGAGGGAGTTGGGAGAAAAACTGTTTTTT
NA TRBD1 TRBJ2-1 TRBV7-2 CASSVGQGVLNEQFF TGTGCCAGCAGCGTGGGACAGGGAGTACTCAATGAGCAGTTCTTC
NA NA TRBJ2-1 TRBV19 CASSIRLWGQQGNEQFF TGTGCCAGTAGTATTAGGTTGTGGGGTCAGCAGGGAAATGAGCAGTTCTTC
NA NA TRBJ2-1 TRBV14 CASSPKPYNEQFF TGTGCCAGCAGCCCCAAACCCTACAATGAGCAGTTCTTC
NA NA TRBJ1-1 TRBV6-5 CASSPPSGTEAFF TGTGCCAGCAGCCCACCATCGGGGACTGAAGCTTTCTTT
NA NA TRBJ1-4 TRBV28 CASSIAGSYEKLFF TGTGCCAGCAGTATAGCAGGGTCTTATGAAAAACTGTTTTTT
NA NA TRBJ2-2 TRBV10-1 CASNPGMGTGELFF TGCGCCAGCAATCCAGGGATGGGCACCGGGGAGCTGTTTTTT
NA TRBD2 TRBJ2-2 TRBV9 CASSVVQLAGGSGELFF TGTGCCAGCAGCGTAGTACAACTAGCGGGAGGGTCCGGGGAGCTGTTTTTT
NA TRBD1 TRBJ2-5 TRBV28 CASSVRQGAQETQYF TGTGCCAGCAGCGTAAGACAGGGAGCCCAAGAGACCCAGTACTTC
NA TRBD1 TRBJ2-6 TRBV9 CASSGLRDRDPGANVLTF TGTGCCAGCAGCGGACTCCGGGACAGGGATCCTGGGGCCAACGTCCTGACTTTC
NA TRBD1 TRBJ1-1 TRBV9 CASSTRQGGTEAFF TGTGCCAGCAGCACGAGACAGGGGGGGACTGAAGCTTTCTTT
NA NA TRBJ2-7 TRBV25-1 CASSATRGREQYF TGTGCCAGCAGTGCAACCCGGGGGAGGGAGCAGTACTTC
NA TRBD2 TRBJ2-3 TRBV19 CASRWEGGADTQYF TGTGCCAGTAGATGGGAGGGCGGTGCAGATACGCAGTATTTT
NA NA TRBJ1-1 TRBV29-1 CSARGAEAFF TGCAGCGCAAGGGGGGCTGAAGCTTTCTTT
NA NA TRBJ2-1 TRBV7-9 CASRPRSSYNEQFF TGTGCCAGCAGACCTAGGTCCTCCTACAATGAGCAGTTCTTC
NA NA TRBJ2-3 TRBV27 CASSWGADTQYF TGTGCCAGCAGTTGGGGGGCAGATACGCAGTATTTT
once TRBD1 TRBJ2-7 TRBV27 CASSALTDRGAHEQYF TGTGCCAGCAGTGCCTTGACGGACAGGGGAGCGCACGAGCAGTACTTC
NA TRBD2 TRBJ2-1 TRBV4-1 CASSLANGRASFF TGCGCCAGCAGCCTGGCCAACGGGAGGGCCTCGTTCTTC
NA TRBD1 TRBJ2-7 TRBV6-5 CASSYAGTGAPYEQYF TGTGCCAGCAGTTACGCCGGGACAGGGGCACCCTACGAGCAGTACTTC
few TRBD1 TRBJ1-5 TRBV5-1 CASSTGQNQPQHF TGCGCCAGCAGCACGGGACAGAATCAGCCCCAGCATTTT
NA TRBD1 TRBJ2-7 TRBV19 CASSQGQDDEQYF TGTGCCAGTAGTCAAGGACAGGACGACGAGCAGTACTTC
NA NA TRBJ1-1 TRBV6-5 CASSYSRQVNTEAFF TGTGCCAGCAGTTACTCCAGACAGGTGAACACTGAAGCTTTCTTT
few NA TRBJ1-1 TRBV9 CASSTHVNTEAFF TGTGCCAGCAGCACACACGTGAACACTGAAGCTTTCTTT
NA NA TRBJ2-2 TRBV27 CASSLRDTPRGELFF TGTGCCAGCAGTTTGAGGGACACCCCGCGCGGGGAGCTGTTTTTT
NA NA TRBJ1-5 TRBV28 CASSYYKGGNQPQHF TGTGCCAGCAGCTACTATAAGGGGGGCAATCAGCCCCAGCATTTT
NA NA TRBJ1-1 TRBV9 CASSHGTGDVNTEAFF TGTGCCAGCAGCCACGGGACCGGCGACGTGAACACTGAAGCTTTCTTT
NA TRBD2 TRBJ2-7 TRBV28 CASSPPRERGYEQYF TGTGCCAGCAGTCCCCCTCGAGAGCGGGGTTACGAGCAGTACTTC
NA NA TRBJ2-3 TRBV13 CASSAQDTQYF TGTGCCAGCAGCGCACAAGATACGCAGTATTTT
NA NA TRBJ2-7 TRBV2 CASKRVALNF TGTGCCAGCAAAAGGGTCGCCCTGAACTTC
NA NA TRBJ1-5 TRBV7-2 CASSRGGGINQPQHF TGTGCCAGCAGCCGGGGCGGGGGAATCAATCAGCCCCAGCATTTT
NA TRBD1 TRBJ2-3 TRBV30 CAWSVMGTGARDTQYF TGTGCCTGGAGTGTAATGGGGACAGGGGCAAGAGATACGCAGTATTTT
few NA TRBJ1-1 TRBV7-9 CASSSDSFAAFF TGTGCCAGCAGCTCCGACAGTTTTGCCGCTTTCTTT
NA NA TRBJ2-5 TRBV5-1 CASSLMFGPSQETQYF TGCGCCAGCAGCTTGATGTTCGGACCCAGCCAGGAGACCCAGTACTTC
NA NA TRBJ2-4 TRBV7-3 CASSLNSGNIQYF TGTGCCAGCAGCTTAAACAGTGGAAACATTCAGTACTTC
NA TRBD1 TRBJ2-7 TRBV28 CASSYGTGVFIEQYF TGTGCCAGCAGTTACGGGACAGGGGTCTTTATAGAGCAGTACTTC
NA TRBD2 TRBJ2-1 TRBV11-2 CASSLTPGLADYNEQFF TGTGCCAGCAGCTTAACCCCGGGACTAGCGGACTACAATGAGCAGTTCTTC
NA TRBD1 TRBJ1-2 TRBV2 CASRQEGAEGYTF TGTGCCAGCAGGCAGGAGGGGGCGGAGGGCTACACCTTC
NA NA TRBJ2-2 TRBV10-1 CASSETAGELFF TGCGCCAGCAGTGAAACGGCCGGGGAGCTGTTTTTT
once NA TRBJ2-2 TRBV5-4 CASSNPREGLNTGELFF TGTGCCAGCAGCAACCCGCGGGAAGGGCTGAACACCGGGGAGCTGTTTTTT
NA NA TRBJ2-5 TRBV28 CASSSRGFQETQYF TGTGCCAGCAGTTCTCGTGGGTTCCAAGAGACCCAGTACTTC
NA TRBD2 TRBJ2-7 TRBV27 CASRGTSGDLYEQYF TGTGCCAGCAGGGGGACTAGCGGGGACCTCTACGAGCAGTACTTC
NA TRBD1 TRBJ1-1 TRBV5-1 CASSSIRDRDMNTEAFF TGCGCCAGCAGCTCGATCCGGGACAGGGACATGAACACTGAAGCTTTCTTT
NA NA TRBJ1-3 TRBV7-3 CASSPSGTAGNTIYF TGTGCCAGCAGCCCTTCGGGGACGGCTGGAAACACCATATATTTT
NA NA TRBJ2-2 TRBV7-8 CASTFGQGWELFF TGTGCCAGCACTTTTGGGCAGGGTTGGGAGCTGTTTTTT
NA NA TRBJ2-1 TRBV9 CASSVAQTPQGGNEQFF TGTGCCAGCAGCGTAGCGCAGACCCCCCAGGGGGGGAATGAGCAGTTCTTC
NA TRBD2 TRBJ2-1 TRBV5-5 CASSFQRGPLGEQFF TGTGCCAGCAGCTTCCAGCGGGGGCCCCTTGGCGAGCAGTTCTTC
NA TRBD2 TRBJ2-7 TRBV13 CASSFAKRGTYEQYF TGTGCCAGCAGCTTTGCTAAGCGGGGGACCTACGAGCAGTACTTC
NA NA TRBJ2-7 TRBV2 CASSEAPRRTASGEQYF TGTGCCAGCAGTGAAGCCCCAAGAAGGACGGCGTCGGGGGAGCAGTACTTC
NA NA TRBJ1-2 TRBV4-1 CASSQVRGDTYGYTF TGCGCCAGCAGCCAAGTGAGGGGGGATACTTATGGCTACACCTTC
NA NA TRBJ1-1 TRBV6-4 CASSESGRNTEAFF TGTGCCAGCAGTGAATCAGGGAGGAACACTGAAGCTTTCTTT
NA NA TRBJ2-2 TRBV2 CASSQLLNTGELFF TGTGCCAGCAGCCAGTTACTTAACACCGGGGAGCTGTTTTTT